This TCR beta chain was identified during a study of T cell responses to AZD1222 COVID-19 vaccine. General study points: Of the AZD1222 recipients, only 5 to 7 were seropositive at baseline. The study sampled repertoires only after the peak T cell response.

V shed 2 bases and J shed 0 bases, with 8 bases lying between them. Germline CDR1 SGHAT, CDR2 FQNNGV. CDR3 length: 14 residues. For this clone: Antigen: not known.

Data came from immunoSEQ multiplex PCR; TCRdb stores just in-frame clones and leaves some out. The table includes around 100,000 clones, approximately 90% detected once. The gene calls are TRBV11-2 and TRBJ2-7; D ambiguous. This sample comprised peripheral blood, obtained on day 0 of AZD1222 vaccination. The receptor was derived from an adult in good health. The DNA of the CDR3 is TGTGCCAGCAGCTTATCACAGAGCTCCTACGAGCAGTACTTC. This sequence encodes CASSLSQSSYEQYF.